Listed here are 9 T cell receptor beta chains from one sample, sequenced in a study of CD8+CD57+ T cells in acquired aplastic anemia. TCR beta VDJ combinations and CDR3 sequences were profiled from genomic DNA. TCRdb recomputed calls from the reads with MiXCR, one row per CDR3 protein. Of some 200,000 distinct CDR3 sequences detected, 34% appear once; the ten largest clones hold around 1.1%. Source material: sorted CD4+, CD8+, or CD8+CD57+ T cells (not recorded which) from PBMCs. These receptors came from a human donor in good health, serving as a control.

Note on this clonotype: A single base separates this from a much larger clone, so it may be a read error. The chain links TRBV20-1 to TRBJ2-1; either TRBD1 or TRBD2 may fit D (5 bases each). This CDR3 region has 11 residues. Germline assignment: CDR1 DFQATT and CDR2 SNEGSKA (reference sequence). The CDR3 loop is CSADRGNEQLF. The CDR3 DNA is TGCAGTGCTGATCGGGGCAATGAGCAGCTCTTC.

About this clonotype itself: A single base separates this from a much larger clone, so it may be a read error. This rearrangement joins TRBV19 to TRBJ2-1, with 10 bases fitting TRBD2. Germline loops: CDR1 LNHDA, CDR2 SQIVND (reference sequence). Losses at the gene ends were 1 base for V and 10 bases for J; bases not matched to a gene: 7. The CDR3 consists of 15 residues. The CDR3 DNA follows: TGTGCCAGTAGTATAGTGCCTAGCGGGAGTTACGAGCAGTTCTTC. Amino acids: CASSIVPSGSYEQFF.

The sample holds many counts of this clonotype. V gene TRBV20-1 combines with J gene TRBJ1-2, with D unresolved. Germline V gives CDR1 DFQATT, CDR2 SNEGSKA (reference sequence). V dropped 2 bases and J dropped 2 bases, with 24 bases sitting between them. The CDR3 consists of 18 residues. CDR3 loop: CSARSPSPSPRLNYGYTF. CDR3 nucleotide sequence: TGCAGTGCTAGAAGTCCGTCGCCATCGCCGAGACTAAACTATGGCTACACCTTC.

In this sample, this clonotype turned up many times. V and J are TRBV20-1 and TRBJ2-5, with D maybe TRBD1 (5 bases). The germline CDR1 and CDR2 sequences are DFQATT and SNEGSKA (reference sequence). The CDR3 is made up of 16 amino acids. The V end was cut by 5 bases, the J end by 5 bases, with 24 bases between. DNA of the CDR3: TGCAGTGCTGACTCCCGTGGGCAGGGTGAGAGTGAGACCCAGTACTTC. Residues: CSADSRGQGESETQYF.

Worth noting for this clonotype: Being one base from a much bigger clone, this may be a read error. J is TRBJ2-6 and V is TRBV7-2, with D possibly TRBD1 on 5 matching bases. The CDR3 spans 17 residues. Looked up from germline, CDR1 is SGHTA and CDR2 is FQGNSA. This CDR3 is CASSSTQGISGANILTF. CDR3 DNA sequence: TGTGCCAGCAGCTCAACGCAGGGAATCTCTGGGGCCAACATCCTGACTTTC.

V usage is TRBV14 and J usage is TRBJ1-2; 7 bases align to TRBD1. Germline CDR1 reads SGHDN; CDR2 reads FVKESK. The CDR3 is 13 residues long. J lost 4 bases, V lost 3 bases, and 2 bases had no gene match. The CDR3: CASSQTGIYGYTF. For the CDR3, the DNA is TGTGCCAGCAGCCAGACAGGGATCTATGGCTACACCTTC.

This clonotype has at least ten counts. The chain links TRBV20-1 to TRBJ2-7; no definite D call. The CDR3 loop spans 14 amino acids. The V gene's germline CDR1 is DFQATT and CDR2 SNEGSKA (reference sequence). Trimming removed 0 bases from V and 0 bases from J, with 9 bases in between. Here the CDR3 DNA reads TGCAGTGCTAGAGATCGACGGAGCTCCTACGAGCAGTACTTC. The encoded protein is CSARDRRSSYEQYF.

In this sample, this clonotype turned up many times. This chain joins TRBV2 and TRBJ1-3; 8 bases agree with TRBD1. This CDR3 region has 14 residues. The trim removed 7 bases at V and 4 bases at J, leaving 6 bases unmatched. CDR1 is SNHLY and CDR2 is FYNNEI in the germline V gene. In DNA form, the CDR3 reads TGTGCCAGCAATGGACAGGGTGGCGGAAACACCATATATTTT. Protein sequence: CASNGQGGGNTIYF.

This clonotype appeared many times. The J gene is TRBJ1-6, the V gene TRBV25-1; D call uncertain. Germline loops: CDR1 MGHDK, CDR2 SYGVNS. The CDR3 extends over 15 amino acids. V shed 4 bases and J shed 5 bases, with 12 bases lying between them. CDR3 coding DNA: TGTGCCAGCAGTGCCCTAGGGCGACATAATTCACCCCTCCACTTT. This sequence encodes CASSALGRHNSPLHF.